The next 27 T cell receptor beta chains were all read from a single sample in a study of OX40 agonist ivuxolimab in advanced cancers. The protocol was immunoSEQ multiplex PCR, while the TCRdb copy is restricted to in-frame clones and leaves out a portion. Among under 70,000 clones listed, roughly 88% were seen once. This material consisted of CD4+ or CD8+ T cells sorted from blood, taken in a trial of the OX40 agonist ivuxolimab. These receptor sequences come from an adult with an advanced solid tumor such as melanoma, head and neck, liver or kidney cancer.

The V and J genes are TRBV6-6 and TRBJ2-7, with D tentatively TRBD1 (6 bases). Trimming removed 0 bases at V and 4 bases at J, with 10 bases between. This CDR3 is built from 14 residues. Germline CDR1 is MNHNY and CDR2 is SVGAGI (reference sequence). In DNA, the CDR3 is TGTGCCAGCAGTTACTCGGAAGGGGGATACGAGCAGTACTTC. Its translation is CASSYSEGGYEQYF.

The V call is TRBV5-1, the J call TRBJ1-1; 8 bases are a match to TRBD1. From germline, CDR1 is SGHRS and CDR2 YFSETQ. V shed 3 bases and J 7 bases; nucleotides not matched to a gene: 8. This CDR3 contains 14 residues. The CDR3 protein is CASSSGAGGGEAFF. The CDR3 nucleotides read TGCGCCAGCAGCTCCGGGGCAGGGGGCGGTGAAGCTTTCTTT.

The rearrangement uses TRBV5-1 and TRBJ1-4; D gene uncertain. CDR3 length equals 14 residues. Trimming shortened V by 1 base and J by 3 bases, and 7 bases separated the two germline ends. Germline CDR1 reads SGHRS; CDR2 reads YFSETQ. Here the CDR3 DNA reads TGCGCCAGCAGCTTGTCGAGCTCTAATGAAAAACTGTTTTTT. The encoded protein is CASSLSSSNEKLFF.

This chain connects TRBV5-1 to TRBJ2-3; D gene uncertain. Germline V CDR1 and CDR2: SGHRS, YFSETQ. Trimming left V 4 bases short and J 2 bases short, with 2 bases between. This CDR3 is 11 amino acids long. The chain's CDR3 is CASSNTDTQYF. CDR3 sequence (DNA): TGCGCCAGCAGCAACACAGATACGCAGTATTTT.

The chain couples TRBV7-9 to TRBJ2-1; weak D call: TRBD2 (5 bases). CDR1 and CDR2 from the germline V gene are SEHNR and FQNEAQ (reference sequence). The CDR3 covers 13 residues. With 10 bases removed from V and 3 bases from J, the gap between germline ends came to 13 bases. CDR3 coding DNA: TGTGCCACCCGTCTGGACTTCTACAATGAGCAGTTCTTC. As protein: CATRLDFYNEQFF.

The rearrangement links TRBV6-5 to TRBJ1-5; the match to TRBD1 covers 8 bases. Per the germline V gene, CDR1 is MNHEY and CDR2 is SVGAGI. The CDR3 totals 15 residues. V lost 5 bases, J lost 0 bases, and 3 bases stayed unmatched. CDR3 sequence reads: CASSAGQVSNQPQHF. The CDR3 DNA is TGTGCCAGCAGTGCGGGACAGGTTAGCAATCAGCCCCAGCATTTT.

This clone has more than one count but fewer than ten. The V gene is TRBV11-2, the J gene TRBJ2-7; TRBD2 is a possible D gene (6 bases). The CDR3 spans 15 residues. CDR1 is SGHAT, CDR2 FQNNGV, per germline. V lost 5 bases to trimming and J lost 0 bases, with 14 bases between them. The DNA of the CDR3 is TGTGCCAGCAGCGCGGGGACTGGGACCTCCTACGAGCAGTACTTC. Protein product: CASSAGTGTSYEQYF.

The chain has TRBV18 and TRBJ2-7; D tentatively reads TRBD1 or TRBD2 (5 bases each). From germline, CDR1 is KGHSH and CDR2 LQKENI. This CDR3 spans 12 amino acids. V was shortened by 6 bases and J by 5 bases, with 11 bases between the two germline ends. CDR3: CASSSLGDEQYF. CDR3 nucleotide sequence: TGTGCCAGCTCGAGCTTGGGGGACGAGCAGTACTTC. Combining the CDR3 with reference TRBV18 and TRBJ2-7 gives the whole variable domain NAGVMQNPRHLVRRRGQEARLRCSPMKGHSHVYWYRQLPEEGLKFMVYLQKENIIDESGMPKERFSAEFPKEGPSILRIQQVVRGDSAAYFCASSSLGDEQYFGPGTRLTVT.

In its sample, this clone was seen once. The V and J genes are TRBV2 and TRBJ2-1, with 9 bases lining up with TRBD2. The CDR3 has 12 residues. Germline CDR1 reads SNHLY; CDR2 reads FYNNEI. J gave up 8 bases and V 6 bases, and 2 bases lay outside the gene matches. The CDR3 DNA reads TGTGCCAGCAGGCGGGAGGGGGATGAGCAGTTCTTC. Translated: CASRREGDEQFF.

The CDR3 region is CASSEGTATNEKLFF. The CDR3 nucleotides are TGTGCCAGCAGTGAAGGGACAGCAACTAATGAAAAACTGTTTTTT. The chain employs TRBV6-1 and TRBJ1-4, with a weak D call TRBD1 (6 bases). V lost 1 base and J lost 0, with 6 bases in between. The CDR3 sequence is 15 residues long. Germline V gives CDR1 MNHNS, CDR2 SASEGT.

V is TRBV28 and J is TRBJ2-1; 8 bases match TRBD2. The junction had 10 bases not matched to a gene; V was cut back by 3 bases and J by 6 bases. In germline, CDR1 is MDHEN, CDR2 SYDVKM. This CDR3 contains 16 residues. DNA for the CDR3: TGTGCCAGCAGTTTCCCCGGACTAGCTAAGGGCAATGAGCAGTTCTTC. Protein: CASSFPGLAKGNEQFF.

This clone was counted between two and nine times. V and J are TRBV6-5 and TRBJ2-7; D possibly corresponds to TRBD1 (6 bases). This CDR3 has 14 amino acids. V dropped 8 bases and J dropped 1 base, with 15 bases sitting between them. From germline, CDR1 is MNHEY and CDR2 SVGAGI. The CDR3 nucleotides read TGTGCCAGCGCGAGAGACAGGTCATCCTACGAGCAGTACTTC. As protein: CASARDRSSYEQYF.

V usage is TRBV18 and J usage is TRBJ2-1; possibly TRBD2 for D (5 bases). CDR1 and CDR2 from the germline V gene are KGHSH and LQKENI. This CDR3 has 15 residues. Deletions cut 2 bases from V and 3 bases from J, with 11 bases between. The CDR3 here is CASSPTAGNYNEQFF. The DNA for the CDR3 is TGTGCCAGCTCACCAACGGCGGGCAACTACAATGAGCAGTTCTTC.

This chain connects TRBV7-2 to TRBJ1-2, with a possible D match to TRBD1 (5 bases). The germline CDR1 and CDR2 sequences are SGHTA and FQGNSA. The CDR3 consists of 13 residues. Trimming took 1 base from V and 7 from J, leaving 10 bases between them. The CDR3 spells CASSLGVGGGYTF. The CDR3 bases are TGTGCCAGCAGCTTAGGGGTTGGGGGTGGCTACACCTTC.

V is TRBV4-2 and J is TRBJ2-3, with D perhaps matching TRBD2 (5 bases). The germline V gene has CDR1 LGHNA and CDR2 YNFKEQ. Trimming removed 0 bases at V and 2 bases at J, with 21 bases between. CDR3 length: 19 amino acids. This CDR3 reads CASSQDPLVLGFNTDTQYF. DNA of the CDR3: TGTGCCAGCAGCCAAGATCCCCTCGTACTAGGATTCAACACAGATACGCAGTATTTT.

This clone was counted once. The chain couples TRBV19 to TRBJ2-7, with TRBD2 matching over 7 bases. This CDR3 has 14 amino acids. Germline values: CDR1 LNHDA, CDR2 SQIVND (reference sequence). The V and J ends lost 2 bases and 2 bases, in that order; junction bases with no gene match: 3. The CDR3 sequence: CASSIHRGAYEQYF. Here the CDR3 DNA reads TGTGCCAGTAGTATACATCGGGGGGCCTACGAGCAGTACTTC.

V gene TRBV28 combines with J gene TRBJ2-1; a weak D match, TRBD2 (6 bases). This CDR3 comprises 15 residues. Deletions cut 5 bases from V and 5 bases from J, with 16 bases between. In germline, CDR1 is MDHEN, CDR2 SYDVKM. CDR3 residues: CASSQYFRRDNEQFF. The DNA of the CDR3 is TGTGCCAGCAGTCAATATTTCAGGAGGGACAATGAGCAGTTCTTC.

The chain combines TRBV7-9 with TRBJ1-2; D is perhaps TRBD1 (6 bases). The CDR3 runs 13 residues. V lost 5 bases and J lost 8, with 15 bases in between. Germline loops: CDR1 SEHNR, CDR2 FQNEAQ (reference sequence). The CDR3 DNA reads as TGTGCCAGCAGCCTCGACGGCGGGGGCGGCTACACCTTC. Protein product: CASSLDGGGGYTF. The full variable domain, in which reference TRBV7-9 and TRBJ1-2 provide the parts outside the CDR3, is DTGVSQNPRHKITKRGQNVTFRCDPISEHNRLYWYRQTLGQGPEFLTYFQNEAQLEKSRLLSDRFSAERPKGSFSTLEIQRTEQGDSAMYLCASSLDGGGGYTFGSGTRLTVV.

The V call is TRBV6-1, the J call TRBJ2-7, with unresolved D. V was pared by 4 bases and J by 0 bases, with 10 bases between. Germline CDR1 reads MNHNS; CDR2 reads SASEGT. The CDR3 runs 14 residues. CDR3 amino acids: CASSGSHGSYEQYF. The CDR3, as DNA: TGTGCCAGCAGTGGCAGCCACGGCTCCTACGAGCAGTACTTC.

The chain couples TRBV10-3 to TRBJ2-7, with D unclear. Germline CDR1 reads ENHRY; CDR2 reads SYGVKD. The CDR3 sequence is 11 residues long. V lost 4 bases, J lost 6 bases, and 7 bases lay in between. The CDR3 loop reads CAISAGREQYF. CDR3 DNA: TGTGCCATCAGTGCGGGCCGCGAGCAGTACTTC.

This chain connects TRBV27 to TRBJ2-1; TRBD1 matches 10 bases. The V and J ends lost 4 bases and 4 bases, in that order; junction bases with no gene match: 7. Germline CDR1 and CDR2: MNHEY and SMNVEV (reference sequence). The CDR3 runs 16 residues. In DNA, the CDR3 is TGTGCCAGCAGTTCAAGGACAGGGGGACAATACAATGAGCAGTTCTTC. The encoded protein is CASSSRTGGQYNEQFF.

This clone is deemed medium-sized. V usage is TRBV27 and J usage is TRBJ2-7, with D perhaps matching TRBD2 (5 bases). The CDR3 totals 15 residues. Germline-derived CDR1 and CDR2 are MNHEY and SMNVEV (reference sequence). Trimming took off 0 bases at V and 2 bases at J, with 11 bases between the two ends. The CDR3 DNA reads TGTGCCAGCAGTTTATCGAGGGTATGGGCCTACGAGCAGTACTTC. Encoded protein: CASSLSRVWAYEQYF.

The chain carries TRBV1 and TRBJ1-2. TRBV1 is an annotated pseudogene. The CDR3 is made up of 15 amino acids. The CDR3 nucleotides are TGCACCAGCAGCCAAGGTAGACTAGAAGACTATGGCTACACCTTC. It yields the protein CTSSQGRLEDYGYTF.

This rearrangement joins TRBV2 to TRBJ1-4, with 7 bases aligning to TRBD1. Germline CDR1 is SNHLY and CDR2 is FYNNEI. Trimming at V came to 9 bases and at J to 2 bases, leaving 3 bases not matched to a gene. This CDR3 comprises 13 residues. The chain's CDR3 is CASNRGTNEKLFF. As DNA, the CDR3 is TGTGCCAGTAACAGGGGTACTAATGAAAAACTGTTTTTT.

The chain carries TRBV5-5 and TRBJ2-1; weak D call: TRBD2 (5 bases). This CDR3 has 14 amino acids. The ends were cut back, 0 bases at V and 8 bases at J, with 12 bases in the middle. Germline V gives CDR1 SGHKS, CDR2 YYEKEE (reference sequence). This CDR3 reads CASSLAVTIYEQFF. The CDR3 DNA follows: TGTGCCAGCAGCTTGGCCGTGACTATCTATGAGCAGTTCTTC.

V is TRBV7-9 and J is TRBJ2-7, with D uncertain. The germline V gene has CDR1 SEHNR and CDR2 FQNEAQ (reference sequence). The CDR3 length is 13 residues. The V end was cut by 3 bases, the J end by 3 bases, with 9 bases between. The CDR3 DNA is TGTGCCAGCAGCTTCTCCTATGGCTACGAGCAGTACTTC. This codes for CASSFSYGYEQYF. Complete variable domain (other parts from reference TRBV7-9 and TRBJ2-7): DTGVSQNPRHKITKRGQNVTFRCDPISEHNRLYWYRQTLGQGPEFLTYFQNEAQLEKSRLLSDRFSAERPKGSFSTLEIQRTEQGDSAMYLCASSFSYGYEQYFGPGTRLTVT.

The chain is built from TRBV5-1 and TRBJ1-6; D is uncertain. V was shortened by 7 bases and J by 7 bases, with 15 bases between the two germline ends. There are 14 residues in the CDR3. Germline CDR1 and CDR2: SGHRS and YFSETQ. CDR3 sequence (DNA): TGCGCCAGCTCACACGGATCGATCAATTCACCCCTCCACTTT. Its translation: CASSHGSINSPLHF.